The 25 T cell receptor beta chains below come from one sample, sequenced in a study of metastatic and nonmetastatic thyroid tumors. MiXCR re-clonotyped the PCR reads for TCRdb. The sample shows 20,000 to 25,000 clones, roughly 20% of them seen only once. Before thyroid surgery, none of the patients had received any treatment. The material sequenced was blood. The receptors shown here come from a female donor with papillary thyroid cancer or a benign thyroid nodule (not recorded which). Some clones in this sample may be carry-over from other donors' samples.

This clone was detected ten times or more. The V call is TRBV18, the J call TRBJ1-1; 8 nucleotides line up with TRBD1. The CDR3 has 14 residues. The V gene's germline CDR1 is KGHSH and CDR2 LQKENI. J gave up 4 bases and V 5 bases, and 6 bases lay outside the gene matches. The chain's CDR3 is CASSRETGGTEAFF. CDR3 nucleotides: TGTGCCAGCTCAAGGGAAACAGGGGGCACTGAAGCTTTCTTT.

This clone was seen just once. A read error may explain this, as a much larger clone is one base away. Other DNA sequences in the same sample also yield this CDR3. This chain uses TRBV5-6 with TRBJ2-5; D might be TRBD2 (5 bases). CDR3 length: 12 amino acids. Trimming pared 7 bases from V and 9 bases from J, leaving 16 bases between. Germline V gene sequence: CDR1 SGHDT, CDR2 YYEEEE. Written as DNA, the CDR3 is TGTGCCAGCTGGGAGATGGGTGGTTCCCAGTACTTC. It specifies CASWEMGGSQYF. The complete variable domain, with remaining parts taken from reference TRBV5-6 and TRBJ2-5, reads DAGVTQSPTHLIKTRGQQVTLRCSPKSGHDTVSWYQQALGQGPQFIFQYYEEEERQRGNFPDRFSGHQFPNYSSELNVNALLLGDSALYLCASWEMGGSQYFGPGTRLLVL.

This clone was seen many times. This chain links TRBV2 with TRBJ1-1; D gene uncertain. Germline values: CDR1 SNHLY, CDR2 FYNNEI. Trimming removed 4 bases from V and 5 bases from J, with 11 bases in between. The CDR3 totals 13 residues. This chain's CDR3 is CASSAGEGTEAFF. CDR3 DNA sequence: TGTGCCAGCAGTGCGGGAGAAGGGACTGAAGCTTTCTTT.

At least ten counts were recorded for this clone. The V call is TRBV14, the J call TRBJ1-5; tentatively, D is TRBD1 (6 bases). V gave up 3 bases and J gave up 7 bases, with 7 bases separating them. The CDR3 has 12 residues. Germline V CDR1 and CDR2: SGHDN, FVKESK. The CDR3, as DNA: TGTGCCAGCAGCCAGGGGGCCCAGCCCCAGCATTTT. Residues: CASSQGAQPQHF.

Points on this clone: A much larger clone is a single base away; this may be a read error. Since no conserved phenylalanine or tryptophan closes the CDR3, a read error is the likely cause. The rearrangement joins TRBV7-2 to TRBJ1-1; D not resolved. The CDR3 has 13 residues. V lost 3 bases to trimming and J lost 1 base, with 6 bases between them. Germline-derived CDR1 and CDR2 are SGHTA and FQGNSA. The CDR3: CASSLWTNTEAFL. CDR3 DNA sequence: TGTGCCAGCAGCTTGTGGACGAACACTGAAGCTTTCCTT.

In this sample, this clone turned up many times. A read error may explain this, as a much larger clone is one base away. This chain links TRBV12-3 or TRBV12-4 with TRBJ2-1, with TRBD2 matching over 10 bases. This CDR3 comprises 15 residues. CDR3 in DNA: TGTGCCAGCTCAAGAGAGGGACTAGCGTTACATGAGCAGTCCTTC. It codes for CASSREGLALHEQSF.

This clone is medium-sized in the sample. The rearrangement joins TRBV27 to TRBJ2-1; the D is unclear. Trimming removed 8 bases at V and 5 bases at J, with 16 bases between. The CDR3 is 14 amino acids. Germline V CDR1 and CDR2: MNHEY, SMNVEV (reference sequence). The CDR3 region has the DNA TGTGCCAGCGCCTCGAGTCGGTGGAACAATGAGCAGTTCTTC. As protein: CASASSRWNNEQFF.

This clone was counted ten times or more. Given a much more abundant clone one base away, this may be a read error. Other DNA sequences from this sample encode an identical CDR3 as well. The chain recombines TRBV7-8 with TRBJ2-7, with TRBD2 matching 9 bases. The CDR3 loop spans 16 amino acids. Looked up from germline, CDR1 is SGHVS and CDR2 is FQNEAQ. For the CDR3, the DNA is TGTGCCAGCAGCTTAGCGTCTAGCGGGGCCTCCTACGAGCAGTATTTC. Protein product: CASSLASSGASYEQYF.

V is TRBV7-8 and J is TRBJ1-2; 9 bases line up with TRBD1. V lost 1 base and J lost 9; bases outside the gene matches: 9. This CDR3 contains 15 residues. Germline CDR1 SGHVS, CDR2 FQNEAQ. The CDR3 nucleotides are TGTGCCAGCAGCTTAGATGGGACAGGGACACGTTGCTACACCTTC. It codes for CASSLDGTGTRCYTF.

About this clone itself: A much larger clone lies a single base off, so this may be a read error. This chain connects TRBV5-1 to TRBJ2-3; D may be TRBD1 (6 bases). Trimming shortened V by 3 bases and J by 3 bases, and 11 bases separated the two germline ends. Germline V gene lookup returns CDR1 SGHRS and CDR2 YFSETQ. This CDR3 contains 14 residues. CDR3 DNA sequence: TGCGCCAGCAGCTCTACAGGGCTGACAGATACGCAGTATTTT. Its translation: CASSSTGLTDTQYF. Full variable domain (rest looked up from reference TRBV5-1 and TRBJ2-3): KAGVTQTPRYLIKTRGQQVTLSCSPISGHRSVSWYQQTPGQGLQFLFEYFSETQRNKGNFPGRFSGRQFSNSRSEMNVSTLELGDSALYLCASSSTGLTDTQYFGPGTRLTVL.

This clone was observed many times. V gene TRBV20-1 combines with J gene TRBJ2-3, with a weak D call TRBD1 (5 bases). Deletions cut 1 base from V and 0 bases from J, with 8 bases between. CDR3 length: 14 residues. Germline CDR1 and CDR2: DFQATT and SNEGSKA (reference sequence). CDR3 bases: TGCAGTGCTAGAGTGGGGCCTAGCACAGATACGCAGTATTTT. Translation gives CSARVGPSTDTQYF.

This clone was detected many times. The gene calls are TRBV5-8 and TRBJ2-7; tentatively, D is TRBD1 (5 bases). The germline V and J ends were trimmed by 0 bases and 5 bases, with 9 bases remaining between them. The CDR3 consists of 13 residues. Germline lookup yields CDR1 SGHTS and CDR2 YDEGEE. DNA of the CDR3: TGTGCCAGCAGCTTGGTCAGGACAAACGAGCAGTACTTC. Its protein is CASSLVRTNEQYF.

By sample share, this clone is medium-sized (0.01 to 0.1%). V is TRBV6-1 and J is TRBJ2-7, with 8 bases aligning to TRBD2. The CDR3 runs to 16 residues. V lost 7 bases to trimming and J lost 0 bases; unmatched junction nucleotides: 11. Germline CDR1 and CDR2: MNHNS and SASEGT. DNA of the CDR3: TGTGCCAGCACCCGAGACCCGGGGGGGTTCTCCTACGAGCAGTACTTC. It translates to CASTRDPGGFSYEQYF.

This clone was seen a handful of times. The chain couples TRBV27 to TRBJ2-3, with 12 bases that match TRBD2. CDR3 length equals 16 residues. V gave up 4 bases and J gave up 1 base; unmatched junction bases: 3. CDR1 is MNHEY, CDR2 SMNVEV, per germline (reference sequence). This chain's CDR3 is CASSSRLAGGTDTQYF. As DNA, the CDR3 is TGTGCCAGCAGTTCCCGACTAGCGGGAGGCACAGATACGCAGTATTTT.

This clone appeared many times. The chain couples TRBV18 to TRBJ2-4; TRBD1 agrees at 8 bases. After removal of 3 bases from V and 9 bases from J, the junction contained 7 bases not matched to a gene. The CDR3 loop spans 14 amino acids. The germline V gene encodes CDR1 KGHSH and CDR2 LQKENI. In nucleotides, the CDR3 is TGTGCCAGCTCACCGGGCAGGGGGCCGGGCATTCAGTACTTC. Translating gives CASSPGRGPGIQYF.

The sample holds many counts of this clone. The V and J genes are TRBV7-9 and TRBJ2-7, with 9 bases fitting TRBD1. CDR3 size: 14 residues. V gave up 9 bases and J gave up 1 base; unmatched junction bases: 7. Germline CDR1 is SEHNR and CDR2 is FQNEAQ (reference sequence). The CDR3, as DNA: TGTGCCAGTTCTTCGGACAGGGGATCCTACGAGCAGTACTTC. It translates to CASSSDRGSYEQYF.

This clone appeared many times. The rearrangement uses TRBV18 and TRBJ1-3; D gene ambiguous. The ends were cut back, 6 bases at V and 0 bases at J, with 12 bases in the middle. In germline, CDR1 is KGHSH, CDR2 LQKENI. This CDR3 spans 15 amino acids. The CDR3 here is CASSDGEISGNTIYF. The CDR3 coding sequence is TGTGCCAGCTCTGATGGAGAGATCTCTGGAAACACCATATATTTT.

The chain has TRBV5-1 and TRBJ1-3; D gene uncertain. Germline CDR1 and CDR2: SGHRS and YFSETQ. Between the trimmed V and J ends, which lost 0 bases and 0 bases, there was a span of 4 bases. The CDR3 consists of 14 residues. CDR3 bases: TGCGCCAGCAGCTTGGAGTTCTCTGGAAACACCATATATTTT. It yields the protein CASSLEFSGNTIYF.

There are a few counts of this clone. Other DNA sequences in this specimen translate into the identical CDR3. The chain links TRBV24-1 to TRBJ1-5, with 7 bases identical to TRBD1. V was clipped by 2 bases and J by 1 base; unmatched bases: 7. CDR1 is KGHDR, CDR2 SFDVKD, per germline. The CDR3 consists of 17 residues. The CDR3 DNA sequence: TGTGCCACCAGTGATTCTAGACAGGGTGGGAGCAATCAGCCCCAGCATTTT. This gives the protein CATSDSRQGGSNQPQHF.

This clone has ten or more counts. The gene calls are TRBV6-1 and TRBJ2-3; 7 nucleotides agree with TRBD1. The CDR3 totals 14 residues. The V gene end was trimmed by 6 bases and the J gene end by 5 bases; junction bases not matched to a gene: 8. Germline V gene lookup returns CDR1 MNHNS and CDR2 SASEGT. This CDR3 is CASSQQGIGDTQYF. In DNA, the CDR3 is TGTGCCAGCAGCCAACAGGGGATCGGAGATACGCAGTATTTT.

With regard to this clone: A read error may be the cause here, since a much bigger clone is one base away. The chain couples TRBV29-1 to TRBJ1-1; 8 bases match TRBD1. After removal of 7 bases from V and 6 bases from J, the junction contained 10 bases not matched to a gene. CDR1 and CDR2 from the germline V gene are SQVTM and ANQGSEA. The CDR3 sequence is 13 residues long. CDR3 in amino acids: CSASTGGGAEAFF. DNA of the CDR3: TGCAGCGCCAGTACAGGGGGGGGGGCTGAAGCTTTCTTT.

This clone was seen at least ten times. The J gene is TRBJ2-1, the V gene TRBV11-3; D may be TRBD1 (6 bases). The CDR3 spans 14 residues. CDR1 and CDR2 from the germline V gene are SGHNT and YENEEA. Trimming removed 7 bases at V and 3 bases at J, with 13 bases between. Here the CDR3 DNA reads TGTGCCAGCACCTCCCCGACAGGCTACAATGAGCAGTTCTTC. Residues: CASTSPTGYNEQFF.

This clone was observed at least ten times. A much larger clonotype is one base distant, so this may be a read error. The chain combines TRBV6-1 with TRBJ2-7; 7 nucleotides align to TRBD1. Per germline, CDR1 MNHNS and CDR2 SASEGT. This CDR3 has 15 amino acids. CDR3: CASTQPTNRGYGQYF. CDR3 DNA: TGTGCCAGCACTCAGCCGACTAACAGGGGTTACGGGCAGTACTTC.

This clone was seen many times. The V and J genes are TRBV20-1 and TRBJ1-5; a weak D match, TRBD1 (6 bases). The CDR3 runs 14 residues. The V gene's germline CDR1 is DFQATT and CDR2 SNEGSKA (reference sequence). The V and J ends lost 6 bases and 2 bases respectively, with 14 bases between them. The CDR3 here is CSAQRGLGNQPQHF. CDR3 in DNA: TGCAGTGCCCAGCGGGGGCTTGGCAATCAGCCCCAGCATTTT.

This clone was found many times. This sequence joins TRBV11-3 and TRBJ1-1; D perhaps matches TRBD1 (5 bases). The germline V gene has CDR1 SGHNT and CDR2 YENEEA. The V end lost 8 bases, the J end lost 9 bases, and 19 bases lay between the germline ends. This CDR3 comprises 13 residues. The CDR3 sequence is CASVGDGGGKAFF. The CDR3 nucleotides read TGTGCCAGCGTTGGCGACGGCGGGGGGAAAGCTTTCTTT.